Below, 20 T cell receptor beta chains from the same sample are listed, as sequenced in a study of T cells in Graves' hyperthyroidism and ophthalmopathy. It was RNA transcripts that yielded the amplified TCR beta CDR3 regions. First-round RT-PCR targeting the TCR CDR3 was performed with the HTBI primer set. TCRdb reprocessed the multiplex PCR reads via MiXCR and lists one record per CDR3 protein. This table holds 250,000 or so distinct CDR3 sequences, approximately 14% found once. The source material was blood. The receptor source for this set is a woman aged 45 to 65 with Graves' hyperthyroidism that later progressed to Graves' ophthalmopathy.

The gene calls are TRBV5-5 and TRBJ2-7; D gene ambiguous. The V gene lost 2 bases and the J gene lost 0 bases, with 15 bases spanning the gap. This CDR3 is 16 amino acids long. Germline V lookup: CDR1 SGHKS, CDR2 YYEKEE (reference sequence). The CDR3 sequence: CASSLKQISSSYEQYF. CDR3 nucleotides: TGTGCCAGCAGCTTAAAACAGATCTCTAGCTCCTACGAGCAGTACTTC.

This clonotype occurred many times. The chain employs TRBV7-8 and TRBJ2-1; D call uncertain. Trimming removed 0 bases from V and 10 bases from J, with 10 bases in between. CDR3 length equals 13 residues. CDR1 is SGHVS, CDR2 FQNEAQ, per germline. The CDR3 is CASSLALHKEQFF. The CDR3 nucleotides read TGTGCCAGCAGCTTAGCGCTTCATAAGGAGCAGTTCTTC.

This clonotype was observed many times. The rearrangement uses TRBV28 and TRBJ1-2; D is undetermined. The V gene's germline CDR1 is MDHEN and CDR2 SYDVKM. The germline V and J ends were trimmed by 7 bases and 6 bases, with 15 bases remaining between them. The CDR3 runs 13 residues. In DNA, the CDR3 is TGTGCCAGCAAGGGTCCTCCCCGGGATGGCTACACCTTC. Protein product: CASKGPPRDGYTF.

This clonotype was observed a few times. A much larger clone differs from this one at a single base, so this may be a read error. Since no conserved phenylalanine or tryptophan closes the CDR3, a read error is the likely cause. This rearrangement joins TRBV28 to TRBJ2-7; 12 bases agree with TRBD2. The CDR3 contains 15 residues. J lost 1 base, V lost 7 bases, and 5 bases had no gene match. Germline V gene data show CDR1 as MDHEN and CDR2 as SYDVKM. CDR3 nucleotides: TGTGCCAGCATCCAGACTAGCGGGAGTTCCTACGAGCAGTACATC. Protein sequence: CASIQTSGSSYEQYI.

This clonotype was detected many times. V and J are TRBV28 and TRBJ2-7; 9 bases line up with TRBD2. The germline gives CDR1 MDHEN, CDR2 SYDVKM. The CDR3 extends over 15 amino acids. Trimming cost V 2 bases and J 6 bases; bases outside gene matches: 8. The CDR3 protein is CASSLGREGPPEQYF. The CDR3 DNA reads as TGTGCCAGCAGTTTAGGGCGGGAGGGCCCGCCCGAGCAGTACTTC. Together with reference TRBV28 and TRBJ2-7, the CDR3 gives the full variable domain: DVKVTQSSRYLVKRTGEKVFLECVQDMDHENMFWYRQDPGLGLRLIYFSYDVKMKEKGDIPEGYSVSREKKERFSLILESASTNQTSMYLCASSLGREGPPEQYFGPGTRLTVT.

For the CDR3, the DNA is TGCAGTGCTAGACGACAGATGGACGGGACAGTTAATGAAAAACTGTTTTTT. Its translation is CSARRQMDGTVNEKLFF. The chain has TRBV20-1 and TRBJ1-4, with 7 bases matching TRBD1. This CDR3 has 17 residues. CDR1 DFQATT and CDR2 SNEGSKA come from the germline V gene (reference sequence). The V segment lost 2 bases and the J segment 4 bases; nucleotides outside the gene matches: 13.

This clonotype was picked up many times. The chain is built from TRBV20-1 and TRBJ2-7; 9 positions match TRBD1. Germline CDR1 reads DFQATT; CDR2 reads SNEGSKA (reference sequence). The ends lost 0 bases at V and 0 bases at J; junction bases unmatched: 6. The CDR3 is made up of 16 amino acids. CDR3 in DNA: TGCAGTGCTAGAGAGAAGTACAGGGGGCTCTCCTACGAGCAGTACTTC. Translating gives CSAREKYRGLSYEQYF.

This clonotype has a count of ten or more. V and J are TRBV11-2 and TRBJ1-2; D gene uncertain. Germline CDR1 reads SGHAT; CDR2 reads FQNNGV. Between the trimmed V and J ends, which lost 2 bases and 1 base, there was a span of 11 bases. The CDR3 covers 15 residues. The CDR3 loop is CASSLQPTVNYGYTF. The CDR3 DNA is TGTGCCAGCAGCTTACAGCCGACCGTTAACTATGGCTACACCTTC.

The chain has TRBV24-1 and TRBJ2-7; D tentatively fits TRBD1 or TRBD2 (5 bases each). From germline, CDR1 is KGHDR and CDR2 SFDVKD. This CDR3 has 11 amino acids. Trimming stripped 3 bases from V and 6 bases from J, with 5 bases between. In nucleotides, the CDR3 is TGTGCCACCAGTGATGGGGGCGAGCAGTACTTC. It specifies CATSDGGEQYF.

This clonotype was recorded at least ten times. The rearrangement uses TRBV5-1 and TRBJ2-7, with TRBD2 matching 11 bases. CDR1 SGHRS and CDR2 YFSETQ come from the germline V gene. CDR3 length: 15 amino acids. Trimming cost V 4 bases and J 1 base; bases outside gene matches: 4. CDR3: CASSHRLAGSYEQYF. CDR3 DNA: TGCGCCAGCAGCCACAGACTAGCGGGATCCTACGAGCAGTACTTC. The whole variable domain, remainder taken from reference TRBV5-1 and TRBJ2-7, is KAGVTQTPRYLIKTRGQQVTLSCSPISGHRSVSWYQQTPGQGLQFLFEYFSETQRNKGNFPGRFSGRQFSNSRSEMNVSTLELGDSALYLCASSHRLAGSYEQYFGPGTRLTVT.

This clonotype was detected ten times or more. V is TRBV5-1 and J is TRBJ1-1; D is ambiguous. Germline assignment: CDR1 SGHRS and CDR2 YFSETQ. This CDR3 has 17 amino acids. Deletions cut 0 bases from V and 2 bases from J, with 17 bases between. The DNA for the CDR3 is TGCGCCAGCAGCTTGGCCAGAGGGTCCGGTGGAAACACTGAAGCTTTCTTT. Translating it yields CASSLARGSGGNTEAFF. Supplemented by reference TRBV5-1 and TRBJ1-1, the full variable domain reads KAGVTQTPRYLIKTRGQQVTLSCSPISGHRSVSWYQQTPGQGLQFLFEYFSETQRNKGNFPGRFSGRQFSNSRSEMNVSTLELGDSALYLCASSLARGSGGNTEAFFGQGTRLTVV.

Note on this clonotype: Compared with germline, one end of the junction differs, possibly owing to a read error. The chain couples TRBV15 to TRBJ2-7, with D uncertain. The CDR3 covers 12 residues. From germline, CDR1 is LNHNV and CDR2 YYDKDF (reference sequence). In DNA, the CDR3 is TGTGCCAGCAGCTTAATGAAGTACGAGCAGTACTTC. Translation: CASSLMKYEQYF.

V and J are TRBV9 and TRBJ2-1; TRBD2 aligns across 13 bases. Per germline, CDR1 SGDLS and CDR2 YYNGEE. Trimming cost V 3 bases and J 1 base; bases outside gene matches: 4. This CDR3 region has 17 residues. The CDR3 region has the DNA TGTGCCAGCAGCGAAACTAGCGGGAGGGAATCCTACAATGAGCAGTTCTTC. It is translated as CASSETSGRESYNEQFF.

CDR3 DNA: TGTGCCAGCAGCGGCACGCGGGGGGGGAGCTCCTACAATGAGCAGTTCTTC. Its protein product is CASSGTRGGSSYNEQFF. J is TRBJ2-1 and V is TRBV9; TRBD2 matches 9 bases. From germline, CDR1 is SGDLS and CDR2 YYNGEE. V shed 3 bases, J shed 0 bases, and the junction held 7 bases outside the gene matches. The CDR3 covers 17 residues. Full variable domain (rest looked up from reference TRBV9 and TRBJ2-1): DSGVTQTPKHLITATGQRVTLRCSPRSGDLSVYWYQQSLDQGLQFLIQYYNGEERAKGNILERFSAQQFPDLHSELNLSSLELGDSALYFCASSGTRGGSSYNEQFFGPGTRLTVL.

This clonotype was picked up a small number of times. The chain couples TRBV29-1 to TRBJ2-7; possibly TRBD1 or TRBD2 for D (6 bases each). CDR3 size: 11 residues. The V gene lost 6 bases and the J gene lost 9 bases, with 15 bases spanning the gap. Germline CDR1 reads SQVTM; CDR2 reads ANQGSEA. CDR3 region: CSVAEGGGQYF. The CDR3 nucleotides read TGCAGCGTGGCCGAGGGGGGTGGGCAGTACTTC.

This clonotype was counted many times. V and J are TRBV7-3 and TRBJ2-1; the D gene could be TRBD1 or TRBD2 (5 bases each). Germline CDR1 SGHTA, CDR2 FQGTGA. The ends were cut back, 5 bases at V and 8 bases at J, with 13 bases in the middle. The CDR3 is 13 residues long. DNA for the CDR3: TGTGCCAGCAGCATACAGGTGGGGGATGAGCAGTTCTTC. Amino acids: CASSIQVGDEQFF. Filled out from reference TRBV7-3 and TRBJ2-1, the complete variable domain reads GAGVSQTPSNKVTEKGKYVELRCDPISGHTALYWYRQSLGQGPEFLIYFQGTGAADDSGLPNDRFFAVRPEGSVSTLKIQRTERGDSAVYLCASSIQVGDEQFFGPGTRLTVL.

The V gene is TRBV7-9, the J gene TRBJ1-2, with D perhaps TRBD1 (5 bases). Per the germline V gene, CDR1 is SEHNR and CDR2 is FQNEAQ (reference sequence). V was pared by 3 bases and J by 4 bases, with 15 bases between. CDR3 length: 15 residues. This chain's CDR3 is CASSFSGRLFYGYTF. CDR3 nucleotide sequence: TGTGCCAGCAGCTTCTCGGGACGTCTTTTCTATGGCTACACCTTC.

This clonotype was recorded a few times. This likely comes from a read error, as the CDR3 has no conserved phenylalanine or tryptophan at its end. V is TRBV5-1 and J is TRBJ2-7, with TRBD2 identical over 9 bases. This CDR3 has 15 amino acids. The V segment lost 3 bases and the J segment 1 base; nucleotides outside the gene matches: 5. In germline, CDR1 is SGHRS, CDR2 YFSETQ. The CDR3 reads CASSSRAGGSYEQYL. CDR3 nucleotides: TGCGCCAGCAGCTCAAGGGCGGGAGGGTCCTACGAGCAGTACCTC.

This chain connects TRBV4-2 to TRBJ2-1; 8 positions agree with TRBD2. V was clipped by 0 bases and J by 9 bases; unmatched bases: 7. Looked up from germline, CDR1 is LGHNA and CDR2 is YNFKEQ. This CDR3 is 15 amino acids long. The CDR3 coding sequence is TGTGCCAGCAGCCAAGATCAGGGTAGCGGGATTGAGCAGTTCTTC. It is translated as CASSQDQGSGIEQFF.

This clonotype appeared once. The V and J genes are TRBV18 and TRBJ1-1, with 7 bases matching TRBD1. V gave up 6 bases and J gave up 4 bases; unmatched junction bases: 2. Germline V gene data show CDR1 as KGHSH and CDR2 as LQKENI. There are 12 residues in the CDR3. Here the CDR3 reads CASSRDSTEAFF. As DNA, the CDR3 is TGTGCCAGCTCCCGGGACAGCACTGAAGCTTTCTTT. Using reference TRBV18 and TRBJ1-1 for the parts outside the CDR3, the full variable domain is NAGVMQNPRHLVRRRGQEARLRCSPMKGHSHVYWYRQLPEEGLKFMVYLQKENIIDESGMPKERFSAEFPKEGPSILRIQQVVRGDSAAYFCASSRDSTEAFFGQGTRLTVV.